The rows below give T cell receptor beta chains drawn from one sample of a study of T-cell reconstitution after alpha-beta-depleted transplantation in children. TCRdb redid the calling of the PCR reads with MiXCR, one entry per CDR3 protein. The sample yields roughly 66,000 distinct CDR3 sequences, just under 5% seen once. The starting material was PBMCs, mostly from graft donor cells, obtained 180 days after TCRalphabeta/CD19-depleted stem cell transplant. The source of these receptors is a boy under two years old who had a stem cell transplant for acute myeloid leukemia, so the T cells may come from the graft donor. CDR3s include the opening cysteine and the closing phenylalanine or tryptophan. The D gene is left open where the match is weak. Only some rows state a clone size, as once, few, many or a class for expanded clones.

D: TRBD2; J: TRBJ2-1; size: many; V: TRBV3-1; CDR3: CASSHSGASYNEQFF; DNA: TGTGCCAGCAGCCATAGCGGGGCCTCCTACAATGAGCAGTTCTTC
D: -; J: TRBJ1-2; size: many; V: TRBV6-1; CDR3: CASSEVGYGYTF; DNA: TGTGCCAGCAGTGAAGTGGGGTACGGCTACACCTTC
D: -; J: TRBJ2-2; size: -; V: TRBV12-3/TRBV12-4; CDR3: CASGLTGNTGELFF; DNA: TGTGCCAGCGGTTTAACGGGGAACACCGGGGAGCTGTTTTTT
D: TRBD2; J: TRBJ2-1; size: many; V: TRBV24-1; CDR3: CATSDLSGGGARDEQFF; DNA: TGTGCCACCAGTGATTTGAGCGGCGGGGGGGCCAGGGATGAGCAGTTCTTC
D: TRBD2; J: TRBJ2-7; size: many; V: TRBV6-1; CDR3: CASRPTSGYSYEQYF; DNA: TGTGCCAGCAGACCGACTAGCGGGTACTCCTACGAGCAGTACTTC
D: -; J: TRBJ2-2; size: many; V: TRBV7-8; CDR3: CASSPSSFTGELFF; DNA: TGTGCCAGCAGCCCTTCGTCGTTCACCGGGGAGCTGTTTTTT
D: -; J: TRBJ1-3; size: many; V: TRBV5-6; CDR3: CASSLWYSGNTIYF; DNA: TGTGCCAGCAGCTTGTGGTACTCTGGAAACACCATATATTTT
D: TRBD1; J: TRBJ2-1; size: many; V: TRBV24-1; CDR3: CATSGPRQGPYNEQFF; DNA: TGTGCCACCAGTGGTCCCAGACAGGGCCCCTACAATGAGCAGTTCTTC
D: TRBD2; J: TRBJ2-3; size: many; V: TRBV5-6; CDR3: CASSLERGWTDTQYF; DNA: TGTGCCAGCAGCTTGGAGCGGGGGTGGACAGATACGCAGTATTTT
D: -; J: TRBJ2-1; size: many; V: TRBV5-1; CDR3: CASSPNHNSYNEQFF; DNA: TGCGCCAGCAGCCCGAACCATAACTCCTACAATGAGCAGTTCTTC
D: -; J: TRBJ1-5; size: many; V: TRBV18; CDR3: CASSPNRVDSNQPQHF; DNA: TGTGCCAGCTCACCAAACAGGGTCGATAGCAATCAGCCCCAGCATTTT
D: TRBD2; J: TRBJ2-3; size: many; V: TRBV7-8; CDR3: CASSFKVGTSKSGAQYF; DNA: TGTGCCAGCAGCTTCAAAGTCGGGACTAGCAAATCTGGGGCGCAGTATTTT
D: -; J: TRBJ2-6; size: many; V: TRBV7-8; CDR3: CASSLVGQTWANVLTF; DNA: TGTGCCAGCAGCTTAGTGGGCCAGACCTGGGCCAACGTCCTGACTTTC
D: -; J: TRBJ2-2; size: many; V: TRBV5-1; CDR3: CASSLLAGELFF; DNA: TGCGCCAGCAGCTTGTTGGCCGGGGAGCTGTTTTTT
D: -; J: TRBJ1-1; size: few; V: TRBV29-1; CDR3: CSVVARGEAFF; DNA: TGCAGCGTTGTCGCCCGGGGTGAAGCTTTCTTT
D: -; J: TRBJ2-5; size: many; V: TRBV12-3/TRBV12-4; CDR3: CASSPWVAGEETQYF; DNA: TGTGCCAGCAGTCCATGGGTTGCAGGGGAAGAGACCCAGTACTTC
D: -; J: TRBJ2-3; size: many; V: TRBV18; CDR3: CASSLTVPGELTDTQYF; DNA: TGTGCCAGCTCACTAACCGTTCCAGGGGAGTTGACAGATACGCAGTATTTT
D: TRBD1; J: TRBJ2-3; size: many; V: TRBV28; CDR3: CASSSTLTGGLTDTQYF; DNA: TGTGCCAGCAGTTCCACGCTTACAGGGGGCCTCACAGATACGCAGTATTTT
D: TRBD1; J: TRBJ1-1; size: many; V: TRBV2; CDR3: CASSSDRGYTEAFF; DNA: TGTGCCAGCAGTAGCGACAGGGGATACACTGAAGCTTTCTTT
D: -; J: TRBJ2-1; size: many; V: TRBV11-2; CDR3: CASSYRTAYNEQFF; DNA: TGTGCCAGCAGCTACCGGACAGCCTACAATGAGCAGTTCTTC
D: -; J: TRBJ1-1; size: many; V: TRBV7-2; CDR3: CASSLAFQGPTEAFF; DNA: TGTGCCAGCAGCTTAGCGTTCCAGGGCCCCACTGAAGCTTTCTTT
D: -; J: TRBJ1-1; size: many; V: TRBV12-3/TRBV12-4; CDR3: CASTPPGTEAFF; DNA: TGTGCCAGCACCCCCCCAGGGACTGAAGCTTTCTTT
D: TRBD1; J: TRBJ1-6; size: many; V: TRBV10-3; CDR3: CAISESGQGNSPLHF; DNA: TGTGCCATCAGTGAGTCGGGACAGGGTAATTCACCCCTCCACTTT
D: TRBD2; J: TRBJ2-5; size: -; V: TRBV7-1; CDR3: CASSPPRRIAGGETQYF; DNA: TGTGCCAGCAGCCCACCGCGAAGAATAGCGGGGGGGGAGACCCAGTACTTC
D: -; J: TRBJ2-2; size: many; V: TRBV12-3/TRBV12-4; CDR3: CASSLVAYTGELFF; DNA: TGTGCCAGCAGTTTAGTCGCTTACACCGGGGAGCTGTTTTTT
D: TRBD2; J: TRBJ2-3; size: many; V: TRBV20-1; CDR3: CSATGTTTDTQYF; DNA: TGCAGTGCTACCGGGACTACCACAGATACGCAGTATTTT
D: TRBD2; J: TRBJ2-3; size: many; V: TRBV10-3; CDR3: CAIKDGGGSDTQYF; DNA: TGTGCCATCAAAGACGGGGGGGGCTCAGATACGCAGTATTTT
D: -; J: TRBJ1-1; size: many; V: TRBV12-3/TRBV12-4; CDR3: CASSLMGDTEAFF; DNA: TGTGCCAGCAGTTTGATGGGGGACACTGAAGCTTTCTTT
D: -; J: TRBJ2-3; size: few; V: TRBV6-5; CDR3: CASSYSIIVPDTQYF; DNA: TGTGCCAGCAGTTACTCGATCATCGTACCAGATACGCAGTATTTT
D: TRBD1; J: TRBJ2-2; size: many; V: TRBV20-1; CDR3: CSAADREHTGELFF; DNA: TGCAGTGCTGCGGACAGGGAACACACCGGGGAGCTGTTTTTT
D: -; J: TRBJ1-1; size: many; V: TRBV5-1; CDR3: CASSSPGMNTEAFF; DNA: TGCGCCAGCAGCTCCCCGGGTATGAACACTGAAGCTTTCTTT
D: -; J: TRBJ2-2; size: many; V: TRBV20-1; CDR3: CSARKRGATNTGELFF; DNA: TGCAGTGCTAGGAAGAGGGGAGCTACGAACACCGGGGAGCTGTTTTTT
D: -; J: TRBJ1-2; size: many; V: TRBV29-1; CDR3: CSVERGWGAPTNYGYTF; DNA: TGCAGCGTTGAAAGGGGATGGGGGGCCCCTACAAACTATGGCTACACCTTC
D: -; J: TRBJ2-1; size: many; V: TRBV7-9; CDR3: CASSPPGSSYNEQFF; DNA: TGTGCCAGCAGCCCCCCAGGGAGCTCCTACAATGAGCAGTTCTTC
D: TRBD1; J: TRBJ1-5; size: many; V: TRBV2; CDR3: CASSEGTGNRRSNQPQHF; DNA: TGTGCCAGCAGTGAGGGGACAGGGAATAGGAGGAGCAATCAGCCCCAGCATTTT
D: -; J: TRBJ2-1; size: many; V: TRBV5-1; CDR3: CASSLAGKLPLNEQFF; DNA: TGCGCCAGCAGCTTGGCCGGTAAGCTCCCACTCAATGAGCAGTTCTTC
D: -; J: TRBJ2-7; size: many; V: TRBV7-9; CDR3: CASSLDGGVEQYF; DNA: TGTGCCAGCAGCCTGGACGGCGGGGTGGAGCAGTACTTC
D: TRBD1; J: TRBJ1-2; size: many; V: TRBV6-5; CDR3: CASSTGDRTLGGGYGYTF; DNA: TGTGCCAGCAGTACCGGGGACAGGACTCTTGGGGGCGGCTATGGCTACACCTTC
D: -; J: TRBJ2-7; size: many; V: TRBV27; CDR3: CASSLAGGHEQYF; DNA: TGTGCCAGCAGTTTAGCAGGGGGGCACGAGCAGTACTTC
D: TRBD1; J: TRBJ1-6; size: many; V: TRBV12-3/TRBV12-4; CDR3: CASSSGQSNSPLHF; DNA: TGTGCCAGCAGTTCGGGACAGTCCAATTCACCCCTCCACTTT
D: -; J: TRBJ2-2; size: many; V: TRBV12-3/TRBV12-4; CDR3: CASRAVGYTGELFF; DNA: TGTGCCAGCAGGGCGGTGGGGTACACCGGGGAGCTGTTTTTT
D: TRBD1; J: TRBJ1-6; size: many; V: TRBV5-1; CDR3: CASSLEVRTGESPLHF; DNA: TGCGCCAGCAGCTTGGAGGTTCGGACAGGGGAGTCACCCCTCCACTTT
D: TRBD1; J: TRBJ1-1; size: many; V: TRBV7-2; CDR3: CASSSPGQGYTEAFF; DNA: TGTGCCAGCAGCTCACCGGGACAGGGGTACACTGAAGCTTTCTTT
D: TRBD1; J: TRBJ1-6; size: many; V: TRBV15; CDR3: CATSRGNRGPYYNSPLHF; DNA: TGTGCCACCAGCAGAGGAAACAGGGGGCCCTACTATAATTCACCCCTCCACTTT
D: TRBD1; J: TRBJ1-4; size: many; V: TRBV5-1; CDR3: CASSFGQGSEKLFF; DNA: TGCGCCAGCAGCTTCGGACAGGGAAGCGAAAAACTGTTTTTT
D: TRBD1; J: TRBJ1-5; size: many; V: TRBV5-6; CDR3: CARQGPNGVEPQHF; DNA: TGTGCCAGACAGGGGCCGAATGGTGTAGAGCCCCAGCATTTT
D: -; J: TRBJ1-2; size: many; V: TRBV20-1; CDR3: CSARARDENGYTF; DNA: TGCAGTGCTAGAGCCCGGGACGAGAATGGCTACACCTTC
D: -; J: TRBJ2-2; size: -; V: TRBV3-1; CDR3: CAFSFRPQGRITGELFF; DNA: TGTGCCTTCAGTTTTCGCCCGCAGGGACGGATCACCGGGGAGCTGTTTTTT
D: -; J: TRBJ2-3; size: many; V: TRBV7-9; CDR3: CASSLLGVEDTQYF; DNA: TGTGCCAGCAGCTTATTAGGGGTTGAGGATACGCAGTATTTT
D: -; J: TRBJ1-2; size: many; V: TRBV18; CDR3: CASSPPTGRLNYGYTF; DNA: TGTGCCAGCTCACCACCTACAGGGAGGCTTAACTATGGCTACACCTTC
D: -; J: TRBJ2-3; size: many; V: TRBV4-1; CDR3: CASSQIGFPGPKDTQYF; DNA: TGCGCCAGCAGCCAAATTGGATTTCCGGGACCAAAAGATACGCAGTATTTT
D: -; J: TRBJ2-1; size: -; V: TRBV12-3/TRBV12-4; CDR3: CASIGGAIGNEQFF; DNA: TGTGCCAGCATTGGAGGGGCTATAGGCAATGAGCAGTTCTTC
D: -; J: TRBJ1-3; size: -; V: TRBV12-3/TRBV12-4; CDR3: CASTRGLTSGNTIYF; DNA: TGTGCCAGCACCAGGGGCCTTACCTCTGGAAACACCATATATTTT
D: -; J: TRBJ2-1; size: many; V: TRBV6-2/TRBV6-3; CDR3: CASSPPGGPREQFF; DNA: TGTGCCAGCAGTCCCCCCGGGGGCCCCAGAGAGCAGTTCTTC
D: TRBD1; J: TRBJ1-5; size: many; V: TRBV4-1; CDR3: CASSPIWRQGGGQPQHF; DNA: TGCGCCAGCAGCCCTATCTGGAGACAGGGGGGGGGTCAGCCCCAGCATTTT